This TCR beta chain emerged from a study of CXCR4 blockade with PD-1 therapy in pancreatic cancer. V was shortened by 0 bases and J by 8 bases, with 19 bases between the two germline ends. CDR3 size: 16 residues. Germline V gene lookup returns CDR1 SGHRS and CDR2 YFSETQ. Clones were read by immunoSEQ multiplex PCR, and TCRdb kept only the in-frame ones, dropping some. The table has several thousand clones, around three fifths seen once. Sequencing was done on a sample of tumor tissue. The chain carries TRBV5-1 and TRBJ2-3; D is possibly TRBD2 (6 bases). This clonotype was sampled from a human donor with pancreatic ductal adenocarcinoma. CDR3 protein: CASSLGVGSVRGTQYF. The CDR3 DNA is TGCGCCAGCAGCTTGGGTGTCGGGAGCGTAAGGGGTACGCAGTATTTT.